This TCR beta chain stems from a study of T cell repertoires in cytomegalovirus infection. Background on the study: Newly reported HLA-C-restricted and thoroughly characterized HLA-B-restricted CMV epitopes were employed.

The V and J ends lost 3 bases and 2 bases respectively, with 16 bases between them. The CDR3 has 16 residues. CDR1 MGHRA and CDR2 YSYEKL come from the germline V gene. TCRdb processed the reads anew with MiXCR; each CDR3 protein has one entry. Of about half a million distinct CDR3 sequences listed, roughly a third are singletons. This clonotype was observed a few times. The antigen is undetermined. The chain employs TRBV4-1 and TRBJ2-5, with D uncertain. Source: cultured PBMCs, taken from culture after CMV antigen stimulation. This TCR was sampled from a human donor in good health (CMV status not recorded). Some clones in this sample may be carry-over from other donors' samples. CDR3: CASSHPKEHAQETQYF. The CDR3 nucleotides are TGCGCCAGCAGCCATCCAAAAGAGCACGCGCAAGAGACCCAGTACTTC.